This T cell receptor beta chain was sequenced in a study of T cell clones after liver transplantation. Across the whole study: In this trial, immunosuppression withdrawal was attempted within 2 years of liver transplant. As an antigen-independent comparator, third-party-reactive TCRbeta sequences came from pre-transplant mixed lymphocyte reactions.

This clone was counted only a few times. Profiled with immunoSEQ multiplex PCR; TCRdb holds only in-frame clones, not every one. The table shows more than 20,000 clones, with about four fifths occurring only once. The receptor was isolated from a human patient who received a liver transplant. Some T cells may possibly be graft donor cells. The sample here was CD8+ T cells from blood, taken 54 months after liver transplant.

The CDR3 is CASSGGGGSNQPQHF. The CDR3 bases are TGTGCCAGCAGTGGGGGGGGAGGTAGCAATCAGCCCCAGCATTTT. V and J are TRBV2 and TRBJ1-5, with TRBD1 as a possible D gene (5 bases). The V and J ends lost 4 bases and 0 bases respectively, with 10 bases between them. CDR1 SNHLY and CDR2 FYNNEI come from the germline V gene. This CDR3 spans 15 amino acids.